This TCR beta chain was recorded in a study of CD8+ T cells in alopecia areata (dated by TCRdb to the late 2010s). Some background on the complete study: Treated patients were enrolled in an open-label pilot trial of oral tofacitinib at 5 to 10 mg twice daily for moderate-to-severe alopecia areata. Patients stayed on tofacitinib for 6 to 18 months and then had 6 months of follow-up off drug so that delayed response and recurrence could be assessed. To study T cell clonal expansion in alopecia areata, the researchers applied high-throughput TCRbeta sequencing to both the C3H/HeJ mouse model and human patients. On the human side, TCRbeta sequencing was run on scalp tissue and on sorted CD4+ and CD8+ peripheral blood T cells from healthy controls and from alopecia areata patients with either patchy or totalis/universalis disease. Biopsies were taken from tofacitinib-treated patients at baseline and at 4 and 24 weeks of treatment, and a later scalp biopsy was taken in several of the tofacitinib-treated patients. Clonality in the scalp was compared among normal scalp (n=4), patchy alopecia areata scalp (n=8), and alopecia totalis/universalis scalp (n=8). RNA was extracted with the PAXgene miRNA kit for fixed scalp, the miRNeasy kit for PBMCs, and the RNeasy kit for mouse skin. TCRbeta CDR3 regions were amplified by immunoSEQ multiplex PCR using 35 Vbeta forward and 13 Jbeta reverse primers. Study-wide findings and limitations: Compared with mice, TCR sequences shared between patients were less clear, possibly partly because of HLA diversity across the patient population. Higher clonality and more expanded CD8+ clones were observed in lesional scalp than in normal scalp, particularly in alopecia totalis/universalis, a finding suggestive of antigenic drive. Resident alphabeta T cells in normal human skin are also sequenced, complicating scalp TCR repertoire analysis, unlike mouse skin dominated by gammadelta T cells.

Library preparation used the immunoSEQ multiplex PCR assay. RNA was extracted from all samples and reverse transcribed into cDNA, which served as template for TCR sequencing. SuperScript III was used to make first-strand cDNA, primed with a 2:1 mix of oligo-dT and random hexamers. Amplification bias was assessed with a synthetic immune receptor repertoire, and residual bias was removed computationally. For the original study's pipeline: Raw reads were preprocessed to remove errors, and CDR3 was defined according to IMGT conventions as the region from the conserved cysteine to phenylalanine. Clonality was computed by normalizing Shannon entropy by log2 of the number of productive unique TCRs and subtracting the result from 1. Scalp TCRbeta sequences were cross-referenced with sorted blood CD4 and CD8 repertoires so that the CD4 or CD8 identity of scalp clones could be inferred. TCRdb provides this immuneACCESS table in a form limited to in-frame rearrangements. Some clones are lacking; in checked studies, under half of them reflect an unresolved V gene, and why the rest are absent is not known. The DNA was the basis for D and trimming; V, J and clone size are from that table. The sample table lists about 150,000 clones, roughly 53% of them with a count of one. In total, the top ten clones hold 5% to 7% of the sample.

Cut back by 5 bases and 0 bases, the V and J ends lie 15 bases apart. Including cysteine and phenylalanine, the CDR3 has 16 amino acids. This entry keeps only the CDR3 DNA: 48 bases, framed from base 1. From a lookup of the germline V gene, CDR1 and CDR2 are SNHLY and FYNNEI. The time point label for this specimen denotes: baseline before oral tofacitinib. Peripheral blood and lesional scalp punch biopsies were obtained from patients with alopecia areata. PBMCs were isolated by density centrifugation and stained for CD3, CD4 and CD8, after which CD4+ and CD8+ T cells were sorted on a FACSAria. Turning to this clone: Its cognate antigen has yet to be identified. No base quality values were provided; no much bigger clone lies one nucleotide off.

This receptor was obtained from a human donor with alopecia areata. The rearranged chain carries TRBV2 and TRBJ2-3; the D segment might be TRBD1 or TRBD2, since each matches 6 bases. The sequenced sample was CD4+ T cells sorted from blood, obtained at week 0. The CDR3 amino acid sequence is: CASSQQGLTSTDTQYF. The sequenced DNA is TGTGCCAGCAGTCAACAGGGACTTACTAGCACAGATACGCAGTATTTT.